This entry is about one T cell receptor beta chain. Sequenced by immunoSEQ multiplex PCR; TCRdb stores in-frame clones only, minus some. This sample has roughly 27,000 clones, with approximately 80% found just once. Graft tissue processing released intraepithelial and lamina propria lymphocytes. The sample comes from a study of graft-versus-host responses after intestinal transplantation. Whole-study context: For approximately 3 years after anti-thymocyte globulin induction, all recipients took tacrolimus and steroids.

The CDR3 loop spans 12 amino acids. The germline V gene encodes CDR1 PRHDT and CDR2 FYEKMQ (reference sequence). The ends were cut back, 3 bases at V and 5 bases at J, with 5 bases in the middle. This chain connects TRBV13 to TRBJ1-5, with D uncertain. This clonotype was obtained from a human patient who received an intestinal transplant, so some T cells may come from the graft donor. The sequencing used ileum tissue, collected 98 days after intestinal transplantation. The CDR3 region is CASSFLDQPQHF. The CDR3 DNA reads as TGTGCCAGCAGCTTCTTGGATCAGCCCCAGCATTTT.